This T cell receptor beta chain was observed in a study of T cell responses to AZD1222 COVID-19 vaccine. Sequencing was performed with immunoSEQ multiplex PCR; in TCRdb, only in-frame clones are kept and a portion is missing. The sample includes 150,000 to 200,000 clones, roughly 91% seen only once; the top ten take roughly 2%. The CDR3 contains 15 residues. The V end was cut by 0 bases, the J end by 8 bases, with 13 bases between. Germline loops: CDR1 LGHDT, CDR2 YNNKEL (reference sequence). J is TRBJ2-2 and V is TRBV3-1 (or the pseudogene TRBV3-2), with a tentative D call TRBD2 (5 bases). The starting material was peripheral blood, obtained 28 days after the second AZD1222 dose. The TCR comes from an adult who received the AZD1222 COVID-19 vaccine. CDR3 nucleotide sequence: TGTGCCAGCAGCCAAGATGTGAGGGATCAAGGGGAGCTGTTTTTT. Protein product: CASSQDVRDQGELFF.